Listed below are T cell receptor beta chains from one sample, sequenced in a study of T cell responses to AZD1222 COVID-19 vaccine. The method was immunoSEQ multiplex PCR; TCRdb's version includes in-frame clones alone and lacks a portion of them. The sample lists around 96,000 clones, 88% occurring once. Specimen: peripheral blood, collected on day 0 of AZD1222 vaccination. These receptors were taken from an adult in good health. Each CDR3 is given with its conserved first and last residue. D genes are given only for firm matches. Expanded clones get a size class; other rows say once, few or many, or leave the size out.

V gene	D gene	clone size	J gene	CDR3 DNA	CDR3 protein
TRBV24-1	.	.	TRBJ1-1	TGTGCCACCAGTGGAAGGAATCACGCTGAAGCTTTCTTT	CATSGRNHAEAFF
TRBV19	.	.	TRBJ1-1	TGTGCCAGTAGTTCGCCTGTGAACACTGAAGCTTTCTTT	CASSSPVNTEAFF
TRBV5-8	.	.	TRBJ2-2	TGTGCCAGCAGCTCTGAGGGGTCCGGGGAGCTGTTTTTT	CASSSEGSGELFF
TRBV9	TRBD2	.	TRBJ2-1	TGTGCCAGCAGCAGGGCGGGGGGGCTCAATGAGCAGTTCTTC	CASSRAGGLNEQFF
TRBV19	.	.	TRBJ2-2	TGTGCCAGTAGTTGGGACGCCGCCTCGAACACCGGGGAGCTGTTTTTT	CASSWDAASNTGELFF
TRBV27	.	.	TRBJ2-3	TGTGCCAGCAGTCGGCTGAACACAGATACGCAGTATTTT	CASSRLNTDTQYF
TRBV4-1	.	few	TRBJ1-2	TGCGCCAGCAGCCAACACCCTCAGGGGCCGTTGGGCTACACCTTC	CASSQHPQGPLGYTF
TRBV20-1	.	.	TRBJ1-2	TGCAGTGCTAGCAATAACTATGGCTACACCTTC	CSASNNYGYTF
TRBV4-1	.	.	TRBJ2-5	TGCGCCAGCAGCCTAACTACGGTCGGGGGAGAGACCCAGTACTTC	CASSLTTVGGETQYF
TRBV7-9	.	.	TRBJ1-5	TGTGCCAGCAGCCGTGCTGGTAATCAGCCCCAGCATTTT	CASSRAGNQPQHF
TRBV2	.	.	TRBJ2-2	TGTGCCAGCAGTACTAAACGGGACGCTTGGACGAACACCGGGGAGCTGTTTTTT	CASSTKRDAWTNTGELFF
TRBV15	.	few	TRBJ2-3	TGTGCCACCAGCAGAGATCGGCCAGATACGCAGTATTTT	CATSRDRPDTQYF
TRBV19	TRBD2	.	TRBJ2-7	TGTGCCAGTAGTATTTTGGTAGCGGGGGCCTACGAGCAGTACTTC	CASSILVAGAYEQYF
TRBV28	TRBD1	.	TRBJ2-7	TGTGCCAGCAGCCCAAGGACAGGGGCGACGGACGAGCAGTACTTC	CASSPRTGATDEQYF
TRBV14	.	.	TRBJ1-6	TGTGCCAGCAGCCAGGGGTCCTATAATTCACCCCTCCACTTT	CASSQGSYNSPLHF
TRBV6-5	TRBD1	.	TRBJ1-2	TGTGCCAGCAGTCCAGGGACAGGGATCTATGGCTACACCTTC	CASSPGTGIYGYTF
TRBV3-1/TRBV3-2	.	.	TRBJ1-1	TGTGCCAGCGCAGCCGGCGGGGCGAACACTGAAGCTTTCTTT	CASAAGGANTEAFF
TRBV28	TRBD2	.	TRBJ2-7	TGTGCCAGCACCCCGGGGGGACTCTCCTACGAGCAGTACTTC	CASTPGGLSYEQYF
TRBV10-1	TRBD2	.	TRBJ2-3	TGCGCCAGCAGCGAGGGACTAGCGGGTCTTGGGGGAAAGTATTTT	CASSEGLAGLGGKYF
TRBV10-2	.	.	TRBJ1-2	TGCGCCACCGGTTTTAACCCTGGCTACACCTTC	CATGFNPGYTF
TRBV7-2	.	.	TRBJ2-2	TGTGCCAGCAGCTTAGTAGAGGGTCAATCTTCGGGGAGGGAGCTGTTTTTT	CASSLVEGQSSGRELFF
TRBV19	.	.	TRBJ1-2	TGTGCCAGTAGTATGTCCGGCCTCTATGGCTACACCTTC	CASSMSGLYGYTF
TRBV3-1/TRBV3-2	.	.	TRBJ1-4	TGTGCCAGCAGCCAAGATTCTACAGATGGGGGGGAAAAACTGTTTTTT	CASSQDSTDGGEKLFF
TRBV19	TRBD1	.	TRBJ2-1	TGTGCCAGTAGTATAGTAGGGACAGGGTACAATGAGCAGTTCTTC	CASSIVGTGYNEQFF
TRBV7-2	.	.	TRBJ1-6	TGTGCCAGCAGCTTAGGCAATTCACCCCTCCACTTT	CASSLGNSPLHF
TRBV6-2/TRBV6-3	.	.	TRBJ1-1	TGTGCCAGCAGTTACTCGGGGAGGGTGAACACTGAAGCTTTCTTT	CASSYSGRVNTEAFF
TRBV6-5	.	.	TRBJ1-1	TGTGCCAGCAGTTTAAGGACATTGAACACTGAAGCTTTCTTT	CASSLRTLNTEAFF
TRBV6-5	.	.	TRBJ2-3	TGTGCCAGCAGTTACAATCTGAGGGGGGGCGCGGATACGCAGTATTTT	CASSYNLRGGADTQYF
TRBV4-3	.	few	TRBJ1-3	TGCGCCAGCAGCCAAGATCGACCGGGACCGGGCTCTGGAAACACCATATATTTT	CASSQDRPGPGSGNTIYF
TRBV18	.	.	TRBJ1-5	TGTGCCAGCTCACCGGAATACGGGAGCAATCAGCCCCAGCATTTT	CASSPEYGSNQPQHF
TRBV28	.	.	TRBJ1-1	TGTGCCAGCAAGAGGGTGGAGGAGACTGAAGCTTTCTTT	CASKRVEETEAFF
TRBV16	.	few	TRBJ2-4	TGTGCCAGCAGCCGATTACCAGGGGCCAAAAACATTCAGTACTTC	CASSRLPGAKNIQYF
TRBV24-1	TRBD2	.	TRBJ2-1	TGTGCCACCAGTCAGAGCGGGGTACGGGACAATGAGCAGTTCTTC	CATSQSGVRDNEQFF
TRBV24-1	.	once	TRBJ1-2	TGTGCCACCAGTGATTCCCGGACACCTAACTATGGCTACACCTTC	CATSDSRTPNYGYTF
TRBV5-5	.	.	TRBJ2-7	TGTGCCAGCAGCTTGCTTGACAGAGAGGCCTACGAGCAGTACTTC	CASSLLDREAYEQYF
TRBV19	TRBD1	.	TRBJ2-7	TGTGCCAGTAATGGACAGGGGTGGGGCGAGCAGTACTTC	CASNGQGWGEQYF
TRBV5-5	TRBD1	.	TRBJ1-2	TGTGCCAGCAGCTTCAGACAGGGGGATCCCTATGGCTACACCTTC	CASSFRQGDPYGYTF
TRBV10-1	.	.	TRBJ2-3	TGCGCCAGCAGTGTAGGGCCCCGGGTCGGGGATACGCAGTATTTT	CASSVGPRVGDTQYF
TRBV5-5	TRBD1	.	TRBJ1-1	TGTGCCAGCAGCGGAACAGGGGGGAGGACTGAAGCTTTCTTT	CASSGTGGRTEAFF
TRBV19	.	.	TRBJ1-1	TGTGCCAGTAGCGGGGGACGCAGAGATCACACTGAAGCTTTCTTT	CASSGGRRDHTEAFF
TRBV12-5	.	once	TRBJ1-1	TGTGCTAGTGGTTTGGAGGGGCTGAGCACTGAAGCTTTCTTT	CASGLEGLSTEAFF
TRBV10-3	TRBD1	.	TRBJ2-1	TGTGCCATCAGTCCTCCGACAGGGCAATACAATGAGCAGTTCTTC	CAISPPTGQYNEQFF